A selection of T cell receptor beta chains follows, all from one sample in a study of T cells in Graves' hyperthyroidism and ophthalmopathy. TCRdb fed the multiplex PCR reads into MiXCR, producing one record per CDR3 protein. There are some 500,000 distinct CDR3 sequences in the sample; around an eighth occur only once, and 15% to 20% lies in the top ten. The sample comprised blood. Receptor source: a woman in her late teens or twenties with Graves' hyperthyroidism. The CDR3 runs from the conserved cysteine through the conserved F or W. The D gene is left open where the match is weak. Clone size is shown for a subset of rows, as once, few, many or a class of expanded clone.

J	V	size	D	CDR3	DNA
TRBJ1-2	TRBV30	many	-	CAWTQPGGYTF	TGTGCCTGGACCCAACCCGGGGGCTACACCTTC
TRBJ2-3	TRBV5-1	many	TRBD2	CASNTGTSPTDTQYF	TGCGCCAGCAACACCGGGACTAGCCCAACAGATACGCAGTATTTT
TRBJ1-1	TRBV4-1	few	TRBD1	CASSQDSGQGSMNTEAFF	TGCGCCAGCAGCCAAGATTCAGGACAGGGGTCCATGAACACTGAAGCTTTCTTT
TRBJ2-7	TRBV20-1	few	TRBD2	CSALQTSYFPYEQYF	TGCAGTGCTCTTCAGACTAGCTATTTCCCCTACGAGCAGTACTTC
TRBJ2-2	TRBV12-3/TRBV12-4	many	TRBD2	CASRGLAGALGGELFF	TGTGCCAGCAGGGGACTAGCGGGAGCGTTGGGCGGGGAGCTGTTTTTT
TRBJ2-2	TRBV13	many	TRBD2	CASSPRLGTSGSRYVSGELFF	TGTGCCAGCAGCCCTCGGTTAGGGACTAGCGGGAGTCGGTACGTGTCCGGGGAGCTGTTTTTT
TRBJ1-3	TRBV9	many	-	CASSVEGAGNTIYF	TGTGCCAGCAGCGTAGAAGGAGCTGGAAACACCATATATTTT
TRBJ1-2	TRBV19	many	-	CASRRGEEGYTF	TGTGCCAGTAGGCGTGGAGAAGAAGGCTACACCTTC
TRBJ2-5	TRBV3-1	many	-	CASRAEETQYF	TGTGCCAGCAGGGCAGAAGAGACCCAGTACTTC
TRBJ1-1	TRBV10-3	-	-	CAISEYDREAFF	TGTGCCATCAGTGAGTACGACAGAGAAGCTTTCTTT
TRBJ1-5	TRBV27	-	TRBD1	CASSSWTGTNQPQHF	TGTGCCAGCAGTTCCTGGACAGGGACAAATCAGCCCCAGCATTTT
TRBJ1-5	TRBV30	-	TRBD1	CAWILPPPQNRTGFHQPQHF	TGTGCCTGGATCCTCCCCCCCCCCCAAAACCGGACAGGGTTCCATCAGCCCCAGCATTTT
TRBJ2-1	TRBV2	-	-	CASSGGWEAYNEQFF	TGTGCCAGCAGTGGAGGGTGGGAGGCCTACAATGAGCAGTTCTTC
TRBJ2-7	TRBV14	many	-	CASSLRTDYLYEQYF	TGTGCCAGCAGCCTCCGGACAGACTATCTCTACGAGCAGTACTTC
TRBJ2-1	TRBV9	-	TRBD2	CATSQASGRGAYNEQFF	TGTGCCACGTCCCAGGCGAGCGGGAGGGGGGCCTACAATGAGCAGTTCTTC
TRBJ2-7	TRBV14	many	TRBD1	CASSRDSSYEQYF	TGTGCCAGCAGCCGGGACAGCTCCTACGAGCAGTACTTC
TRBJ1-1	TRBV12-3/TRBV12-4	many	-	CASSFSMNTEAFF	TGTGCCAGCAGTTTCTCGATGAACACTGAAGCTTTCTTT
TRBJ1-1	TRBV30	many	-	CAWTRSTEAFF	TGTGCCTGGACGCGGAGCACTGAAGCTTTCTTT
TRBJ2-5	TRBV5-1	many	-	CASRERRETQYF	TGCGCCAGCAGAGAGAGGCGAGAGACCCAGTACTTC
TRBJ2-3	TRBV24-1	many	TRBD1	CATSDFRTGPTDTQYF	TGTGCCACCAGTGATTTTAGGACAGGGCCTACAGATACGCAGTATTTT
TRBJ1-1	TRBV5-5	many	TRBD1	CASSLGTGEYTEAFF	TGTGCCAGCAGCTTGGGGACAGGGGAATACACTGAAGCTTTCTTT
TRBJ1-2	TRBV3-1	many	-	CASSQQNYGYTF	TGTGCCAGCAGCCAACAGAACTATGGCTACACCTTC